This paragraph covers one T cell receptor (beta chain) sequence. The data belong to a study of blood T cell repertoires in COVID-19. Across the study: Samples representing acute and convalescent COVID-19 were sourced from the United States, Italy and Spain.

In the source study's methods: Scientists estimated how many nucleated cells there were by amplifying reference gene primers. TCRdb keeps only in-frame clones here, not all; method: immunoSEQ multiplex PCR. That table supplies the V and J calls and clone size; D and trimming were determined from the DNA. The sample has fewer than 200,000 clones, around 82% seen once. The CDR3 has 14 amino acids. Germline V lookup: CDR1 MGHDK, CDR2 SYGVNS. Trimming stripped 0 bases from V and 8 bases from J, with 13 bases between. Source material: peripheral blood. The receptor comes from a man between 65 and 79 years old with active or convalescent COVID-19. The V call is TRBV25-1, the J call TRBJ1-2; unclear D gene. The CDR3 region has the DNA TGTGCCAGCAGTGAATATTCAGAACGAGGGGGCTACACCTTC. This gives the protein CASSEYSERGGYTF.